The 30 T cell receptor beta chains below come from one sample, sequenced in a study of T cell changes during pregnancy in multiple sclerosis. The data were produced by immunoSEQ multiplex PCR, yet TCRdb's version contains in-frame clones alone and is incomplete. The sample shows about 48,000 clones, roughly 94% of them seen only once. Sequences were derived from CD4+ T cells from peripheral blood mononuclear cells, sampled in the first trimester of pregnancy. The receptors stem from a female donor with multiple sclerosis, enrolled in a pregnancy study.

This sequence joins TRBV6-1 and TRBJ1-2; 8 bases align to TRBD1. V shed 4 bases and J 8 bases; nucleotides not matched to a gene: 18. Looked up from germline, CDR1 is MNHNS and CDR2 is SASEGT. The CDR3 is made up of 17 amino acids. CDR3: CASSATGTGLRPLGYTF. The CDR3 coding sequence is TGTGCCAGCAGTGCGACCGGGACAGGTCTTCGTCCATTGGGCTACACCTTC.

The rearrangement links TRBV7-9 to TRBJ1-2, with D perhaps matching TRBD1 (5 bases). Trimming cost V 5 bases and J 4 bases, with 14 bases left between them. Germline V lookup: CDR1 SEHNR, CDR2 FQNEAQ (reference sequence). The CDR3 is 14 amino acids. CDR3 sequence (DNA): TGTGCCAGCAGCCTGGGGCAGGGAACCTATGGCTACACCTTC. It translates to CASSLGQGTYGYTF.

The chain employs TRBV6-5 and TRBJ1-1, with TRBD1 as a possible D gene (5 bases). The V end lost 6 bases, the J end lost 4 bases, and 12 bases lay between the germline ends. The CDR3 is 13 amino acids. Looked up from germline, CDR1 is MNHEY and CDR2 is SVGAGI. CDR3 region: CASRRPGSTEAFF. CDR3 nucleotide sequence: TGTGCCAGCAGAAGACCAGGGTCCACTGAAGCTTTCTTT.

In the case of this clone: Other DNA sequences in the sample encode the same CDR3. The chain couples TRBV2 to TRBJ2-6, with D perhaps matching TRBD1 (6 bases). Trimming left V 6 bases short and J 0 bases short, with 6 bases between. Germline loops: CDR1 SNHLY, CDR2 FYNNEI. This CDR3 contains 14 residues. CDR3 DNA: TGTGCCAGCAGAGGGGGCTCTGGGGCCAACGTCCTGACTTTC. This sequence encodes CASRGGSGANVLTF.

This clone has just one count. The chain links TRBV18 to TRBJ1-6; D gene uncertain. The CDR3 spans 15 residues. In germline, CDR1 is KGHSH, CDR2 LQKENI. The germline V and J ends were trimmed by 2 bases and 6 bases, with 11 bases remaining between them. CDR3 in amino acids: CASSPMPTGNSPLHF. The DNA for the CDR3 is TGTGCCAGCTCACCAATGCCTACGGGTAATTCACCCCTCCACTTT.

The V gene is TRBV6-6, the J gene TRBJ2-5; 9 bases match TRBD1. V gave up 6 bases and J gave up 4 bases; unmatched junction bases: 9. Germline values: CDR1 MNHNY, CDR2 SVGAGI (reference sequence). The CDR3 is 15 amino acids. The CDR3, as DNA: TGTGCCAGCAGCCGGGGACAGGACAGGGGAGAGACCCAGTACTTC. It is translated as CASSRGQDRGETQYF.

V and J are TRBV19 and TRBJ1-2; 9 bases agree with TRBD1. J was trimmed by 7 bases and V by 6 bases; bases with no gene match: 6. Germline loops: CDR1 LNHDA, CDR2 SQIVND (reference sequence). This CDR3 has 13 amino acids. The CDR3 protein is CASRQGAIGGYTF. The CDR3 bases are TGTGCCAGTAGACAGGGGGCTATAGGTGGCTACACCTTC.

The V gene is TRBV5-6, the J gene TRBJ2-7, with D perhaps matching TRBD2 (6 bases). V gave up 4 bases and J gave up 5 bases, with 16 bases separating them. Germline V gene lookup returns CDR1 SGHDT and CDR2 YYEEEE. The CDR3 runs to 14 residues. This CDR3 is CASSALLARDEQYF. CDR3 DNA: TGTGCCAGCAGCGCCTTACTAGCACGTGACGAGCAGTACTTC.

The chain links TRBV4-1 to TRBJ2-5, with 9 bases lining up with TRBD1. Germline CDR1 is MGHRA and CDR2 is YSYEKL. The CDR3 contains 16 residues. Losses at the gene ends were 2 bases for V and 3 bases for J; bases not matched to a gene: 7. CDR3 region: CASSQLPTGGEETQYF. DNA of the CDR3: TGCGCCAGCAGCCAATTACCGACAGGGGGTGAAGAGACCCAGTACTTC.

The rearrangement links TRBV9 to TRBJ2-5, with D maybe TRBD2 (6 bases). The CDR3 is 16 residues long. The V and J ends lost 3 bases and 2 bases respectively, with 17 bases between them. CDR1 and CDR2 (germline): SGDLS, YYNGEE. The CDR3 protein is CASSEGTHGGQETQYF. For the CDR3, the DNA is TGTGCCAGCAGCGAAGGGACGCACGGAGGGCAAGAGACCCAGTACTTC.

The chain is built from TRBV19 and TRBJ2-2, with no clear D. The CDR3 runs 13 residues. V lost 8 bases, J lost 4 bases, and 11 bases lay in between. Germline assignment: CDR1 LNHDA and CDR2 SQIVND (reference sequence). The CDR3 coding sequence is TGTGCCAGTGGCCAGATCGCCACCGGGGAGCTGTTTTTT. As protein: CASGQIATGELFF. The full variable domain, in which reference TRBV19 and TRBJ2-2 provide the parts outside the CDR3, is DGGITQSPKYLFRKEGQNVTLSCEQNLNHDAMYWYRQDPGQGLRLIYYSQIVNDFQKGDIAEGYSVSREKKESFPLTVTSAQKNPTAFYLCASGQIATGELFFGEGSRLTVL.

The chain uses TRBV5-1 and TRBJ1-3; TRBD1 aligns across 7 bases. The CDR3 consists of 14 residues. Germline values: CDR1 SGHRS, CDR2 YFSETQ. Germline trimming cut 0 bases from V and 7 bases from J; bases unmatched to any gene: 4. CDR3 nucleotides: TGCGCCAGCAGCTTGGAGGGACAGCGGAACACCATATATTTT. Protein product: CASSLEGQRNTIYF.

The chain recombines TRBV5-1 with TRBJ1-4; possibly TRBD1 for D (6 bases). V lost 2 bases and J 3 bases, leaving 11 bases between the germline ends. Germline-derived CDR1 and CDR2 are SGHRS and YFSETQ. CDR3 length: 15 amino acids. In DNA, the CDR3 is TGCGCCAGCAGCTTAATAGGGACACCTAATGAAAAACTGTTTTTT. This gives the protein CASSLIGTPNEKLFF.

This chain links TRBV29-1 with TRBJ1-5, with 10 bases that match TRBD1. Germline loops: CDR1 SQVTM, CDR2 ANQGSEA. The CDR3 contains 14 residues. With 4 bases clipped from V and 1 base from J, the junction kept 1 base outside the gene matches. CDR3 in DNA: TGCAGCGTTGGGGGACAGGGGAGCAATCAGCCCCAGCATTTT. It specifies CSVGGQGSNQPQHF.

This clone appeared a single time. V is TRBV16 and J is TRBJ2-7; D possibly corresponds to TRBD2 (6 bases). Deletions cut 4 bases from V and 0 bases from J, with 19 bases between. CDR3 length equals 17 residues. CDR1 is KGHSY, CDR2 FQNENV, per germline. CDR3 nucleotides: TGTGCCAGCAGCCCCAAGGCGGGGCCCTGGACCTCCTACGAGCAGTACTTC. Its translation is CASSPKAGPWTSYEQYF.

CDR3 region: CAIRGTSGGSNTGELFF. Written as DNA, the CDR3 is TGTGCCATCAGGGGGACTAGCGGGGGATCGAACACCGGGGAGCTGTTTTTT. The chain links TRBV10-3 to TRBJ2-2, with 14 bases lining up with TRBD2. This CDR3 spans 17 amino acids. Germline V gene lookup returns CDR1 ENHRY and CDR2 SYGVKD. The V gene end was trimmed by 6 bases and the J gene end by 0 bases; junction bases not matched to a gene: 3.

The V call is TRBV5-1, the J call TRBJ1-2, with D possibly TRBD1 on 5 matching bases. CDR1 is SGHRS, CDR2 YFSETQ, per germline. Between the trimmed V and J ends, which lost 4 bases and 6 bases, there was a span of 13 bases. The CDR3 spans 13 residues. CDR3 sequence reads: CASSVRDSHGYTF. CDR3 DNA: TGCGCCAGCAGCGTCCGGGACTCGCATGGCTACACCTTC. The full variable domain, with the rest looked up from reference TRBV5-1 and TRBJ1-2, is KAGVTQTPRYLIKTRGQQVTLSCSPISGHRSVSWYQQTPGQGLQFLFEYFSETQRNKGNFPGRFSGRQFSNSRSEMNVSTLELGDSALYLCASSVRDSHGYTFGSGTRLTVV.

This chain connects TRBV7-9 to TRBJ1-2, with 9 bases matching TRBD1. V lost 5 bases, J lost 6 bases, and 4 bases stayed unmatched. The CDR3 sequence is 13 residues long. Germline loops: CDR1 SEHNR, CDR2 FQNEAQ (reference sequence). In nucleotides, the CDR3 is TGTGCCAGCAGCGAGGGACAGGGAAATGGCTACACCTTC. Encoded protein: CASSEGQGNGYTF.

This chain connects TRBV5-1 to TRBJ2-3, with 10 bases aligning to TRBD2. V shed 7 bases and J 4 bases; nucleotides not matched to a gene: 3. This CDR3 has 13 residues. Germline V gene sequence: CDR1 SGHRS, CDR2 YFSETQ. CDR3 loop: CASSSGGADTQYF. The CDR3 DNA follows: TGCGCCAGCTCTAGCGGGGGTGCAGATACGCAGTATTTT.

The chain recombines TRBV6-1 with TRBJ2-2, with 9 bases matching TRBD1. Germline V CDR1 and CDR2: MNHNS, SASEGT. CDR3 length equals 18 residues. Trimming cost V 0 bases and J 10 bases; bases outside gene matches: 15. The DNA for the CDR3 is TGTGCCAGCAGTGAAGCGTCAGTATTGGGACAGGGCTTCGTGGAGCTGTTTTTT. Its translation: CASSEASVLGQGFVELFF.

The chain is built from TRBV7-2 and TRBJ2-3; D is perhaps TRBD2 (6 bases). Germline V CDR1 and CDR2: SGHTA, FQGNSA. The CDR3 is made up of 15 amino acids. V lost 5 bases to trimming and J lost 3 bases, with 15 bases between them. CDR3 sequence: CASSENPGLTDTQYF. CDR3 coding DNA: TGTGCCAGCAGCGAGAATCCGGGACTTACAGATACGCAGTATTTT.

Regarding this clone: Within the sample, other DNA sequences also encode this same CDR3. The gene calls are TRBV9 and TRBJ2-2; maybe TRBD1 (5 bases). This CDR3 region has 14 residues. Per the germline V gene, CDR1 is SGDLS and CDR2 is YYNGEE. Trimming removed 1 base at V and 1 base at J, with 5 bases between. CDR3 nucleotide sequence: TGTGCCAGCAGCGTACAGGGGAACACCGGGGAGCTGTTTTTT. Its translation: CASSVQGNTGELFF.

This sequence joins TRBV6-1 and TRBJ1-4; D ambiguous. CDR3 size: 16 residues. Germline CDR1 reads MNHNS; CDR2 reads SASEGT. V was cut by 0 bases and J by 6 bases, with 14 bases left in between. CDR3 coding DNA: TGTGCCAGCAGTGAAGCGGTACGAGGGAGGGATGAAAAACTGTTTTTT. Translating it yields CASSEAVRGRDEKLFF.

CDR3: CASTERTGGQYNEQFF. For the CDR3, the DNA is TGTGCCAGCACCGAACGTACGGGGGGCCAGTACAATGAGCAGTTCTTC. The V and J genes are TRBV2 and TRBJ2-1; the D gene is possibly TRBD2 (7 bases). The CDR3 has 16 residues. V was clipped by 7 bases and J by 4 bases, with 20 bases between them. In germline, CDR1 is SNHLY, CDR2 FYNNEI. Full variable domain (remainder filled in from reference TRBV2 and TRBJ2-1): EPEVTQTPSHQVTQMGQEVILRCVPISNHLYFYWYRQILGQKVEFLVSFYNNEISEKSEIFDDQFSVERPDGSNFTLKIRSTKLEDSAMYFCASTERTGGQYNEQFFGPGTRLTVL.

CDR3: CSVGGRAEEKLFF. The CDR3, as DNA: TGCAGCGTTGGGGGCAGGGCAGAGGAAAAACTGTTTTTT. The chain links TRBV29-1 to TRBJ1-4; tentatively, D is TRBD1 (5 bases). The CDR3 covers 13 residues. Germline V gives CDR1 SQVTM, CDR2 ANQGSEA. V was clipped by 4 bases and J by 8 bases, with 14 bases between them.

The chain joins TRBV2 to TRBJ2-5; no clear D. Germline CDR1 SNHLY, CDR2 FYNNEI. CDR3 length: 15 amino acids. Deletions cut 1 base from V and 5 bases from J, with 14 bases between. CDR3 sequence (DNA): TGTGCCAGCAGTGAAGGAAACTCCCGAGCGGAGACCCAGTACTTC. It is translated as CASSEGNSRAETQYF.

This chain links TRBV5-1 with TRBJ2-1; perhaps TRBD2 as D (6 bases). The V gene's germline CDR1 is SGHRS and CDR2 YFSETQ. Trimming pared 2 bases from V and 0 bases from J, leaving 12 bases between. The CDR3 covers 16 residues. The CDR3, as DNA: TGCGCCAGCAGCTTATCCGGGGGAAGCTCCTACAATGAGCAGTTCTTC. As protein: CASSLSGGSSYNEQFF.

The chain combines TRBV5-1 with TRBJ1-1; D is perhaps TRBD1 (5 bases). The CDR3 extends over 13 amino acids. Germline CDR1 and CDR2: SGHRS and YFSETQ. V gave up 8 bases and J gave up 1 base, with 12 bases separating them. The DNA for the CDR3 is TGCGCCAGTCACCGGGGGACGAACACTGAAGCTTTCTTT. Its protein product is CASHRGTNTEAFF.

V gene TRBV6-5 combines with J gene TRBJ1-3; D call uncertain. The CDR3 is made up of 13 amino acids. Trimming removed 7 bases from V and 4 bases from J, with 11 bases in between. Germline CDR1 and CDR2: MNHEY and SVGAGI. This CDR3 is CASIQRGGNTIYF. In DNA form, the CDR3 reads TGTGCCAGCATCCAACGAGGGGGAAACACCATATATTTT.

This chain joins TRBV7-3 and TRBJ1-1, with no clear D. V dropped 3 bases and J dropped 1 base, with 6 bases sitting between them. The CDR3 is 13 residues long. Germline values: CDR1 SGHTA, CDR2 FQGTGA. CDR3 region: CASSFGANTEAFF. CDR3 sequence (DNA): TGTGCCAGCAGCTTTGGAGCGAACACTGAAGCTTTCTTT.